This T cell receptor (beta chain) was sequenced during a study of CD8 T cells in Susac syndrome. TCR beta was sequenced from blood CD8+ and CD4+ T cells. CD8+ and CD4+ T cells were negatively isolated; TEMRA cells were FACS-enriched. An amount of RNA that ranged from roughly 0.5 to 1 ug was reverse transcribed with random hexamers. Across 54 Vbeta and 13 Jbeta, immunoSEQ multiplex PCR amplified TCR beta CDR3. TCRdb re-derived calls from the immunoSEQ multiplex PCR reads in MiXCR, one entry per CDR3 protein. The data hold more than 65,000 distinct CDR3 sequences, with approximately 94% observed a single time. The CDR3 runs 14 residues. Trimming removed 6 bases from V and 3 bases from J, with 15 bases in between. Germline CDR1 MNHEY, CDR2 SMNVEV (reference sequence).

The chain combines TRBV27 with TRBJ2-7; the D gene is possibly TRBD2 (5 bases). Sequencing was carried out using CD8+ T cells from PBMCs. The receptor was isolated from a human donor with multiple sclerosis. The CDR3, as DNA: TGTGCCAGCAGCCGAGGGCAGGCCAACTACGAGCAGTACTTC. Its protein is CASSRGQANYEQYF.